This T cell receptor (beta chain) was captured in a study of shared clonotypes between healthy human individuals. CDR1 and CDR2 (germline): SGHTA, FQGNSA. V shed 5 bases and J shed 0 bases, with 20 bases lying between them. The length of the CDR3 is 18 residues. Some clones are missing from TCRdb's copy, which holds only in-frame ones; the method was immunoSEQ multiplex PCR. Of fewer than 500,000 clones in the sample, about three quarters were seen once. The chain recombines TRBV7-2 with TRBJ2-4, with D perhaps matching TRBD2 (5 bases). The sequenced sample was PBMCs. This TCR derives from a woman aged 35 to 49 in good health. Some clones in this sample may be carry-over from other donors' samples. The CDR3: CASSGSRDYRRAKNIQYF. CDR3 bases: TGTGCCAGCAGCGGATCCCGGGATTATCGTCGAGCCAAAAACATTCAGTACTTC.